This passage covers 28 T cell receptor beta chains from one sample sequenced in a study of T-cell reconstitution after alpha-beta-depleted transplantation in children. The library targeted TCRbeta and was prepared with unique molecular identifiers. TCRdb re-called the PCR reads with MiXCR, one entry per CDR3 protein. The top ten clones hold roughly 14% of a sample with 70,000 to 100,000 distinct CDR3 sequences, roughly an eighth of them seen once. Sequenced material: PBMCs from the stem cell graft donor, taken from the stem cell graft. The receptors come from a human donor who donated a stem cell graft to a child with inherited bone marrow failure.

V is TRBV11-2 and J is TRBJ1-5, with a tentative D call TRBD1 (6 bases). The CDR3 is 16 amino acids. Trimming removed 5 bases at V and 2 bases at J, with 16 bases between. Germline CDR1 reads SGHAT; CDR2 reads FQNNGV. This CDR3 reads CASSRGGLPGNQPQHF. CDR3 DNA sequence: TGTGCCAGCAGCCGGGGGGGGCTCCCGGGCAATCAGCCCCAGCATTTT.

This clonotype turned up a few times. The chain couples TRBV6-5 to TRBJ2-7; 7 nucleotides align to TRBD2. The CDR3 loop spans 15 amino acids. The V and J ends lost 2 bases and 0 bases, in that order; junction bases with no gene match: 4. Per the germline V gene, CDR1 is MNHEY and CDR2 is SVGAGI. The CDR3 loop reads CASSYREVGSYEQYF. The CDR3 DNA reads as TGTGCCAGCAGTTACCGGGAGGTAGGCTCCTACGAGCAGTACTTC.

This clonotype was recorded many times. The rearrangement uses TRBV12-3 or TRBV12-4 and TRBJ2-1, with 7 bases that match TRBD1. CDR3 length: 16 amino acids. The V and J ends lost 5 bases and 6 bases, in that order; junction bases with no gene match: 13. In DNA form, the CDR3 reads TGTGCCAGCAGTCGTAGACAGGGTCCCCCTCTCAATGAGCAGTTCTTC. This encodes CASSRRQGPPLNEQFF.

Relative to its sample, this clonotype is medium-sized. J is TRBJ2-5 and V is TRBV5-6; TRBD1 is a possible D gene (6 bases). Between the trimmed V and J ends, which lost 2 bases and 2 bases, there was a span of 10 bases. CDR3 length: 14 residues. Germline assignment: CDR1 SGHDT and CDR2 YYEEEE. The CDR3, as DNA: TGTGCCAGCAGCTTACAGGGCTTACAAGAGACCCAGTACTTC. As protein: CASSLQGLQETQYF.

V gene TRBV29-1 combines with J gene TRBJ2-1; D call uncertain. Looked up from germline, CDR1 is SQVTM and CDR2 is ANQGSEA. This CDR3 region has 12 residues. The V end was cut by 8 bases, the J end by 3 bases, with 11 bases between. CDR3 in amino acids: CSPMGIYNEQFF. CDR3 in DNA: TGCAGCCCGATGGGGATCTACAATGAGCAGTTCTTC.

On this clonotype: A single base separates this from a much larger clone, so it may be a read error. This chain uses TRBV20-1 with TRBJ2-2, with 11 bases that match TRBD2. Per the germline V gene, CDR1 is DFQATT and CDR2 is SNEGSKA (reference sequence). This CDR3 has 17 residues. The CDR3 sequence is CSARKVLAGGPAGEPFF. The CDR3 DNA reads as TGCAGTGCTAGAAAAGTTTTAGCGGGAGGGCCTGCCGGGGAGCCGTTTTTT.

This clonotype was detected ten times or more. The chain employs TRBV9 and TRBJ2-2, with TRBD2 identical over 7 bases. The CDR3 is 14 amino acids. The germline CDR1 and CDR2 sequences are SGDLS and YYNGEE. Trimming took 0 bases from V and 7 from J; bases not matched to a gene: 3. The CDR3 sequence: CASSVGREFGELFF. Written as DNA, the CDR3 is TGTGCCAGCAGCGTAGGGCGGGAGTTCGGGGAGCTGTTTTTT. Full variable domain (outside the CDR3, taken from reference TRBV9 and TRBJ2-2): DSGVTQTPKHLITATGQRVTLRCSPRSGDLSVYWYQQSLDQGLQFLIQYYNGEERAKGNILERFSAQQFPDLHSELNLSSLELGDSALYFCASSVGREFGELFFGEGSRLTVL.

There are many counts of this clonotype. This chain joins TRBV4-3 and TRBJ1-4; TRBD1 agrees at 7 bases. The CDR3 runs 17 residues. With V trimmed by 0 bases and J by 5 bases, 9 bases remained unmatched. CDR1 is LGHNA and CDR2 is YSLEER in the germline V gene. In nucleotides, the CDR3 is TGCGCCAGCAGCCAAGACCAGGACAGGATCCTCAATGAAAAACTGTTTTTT. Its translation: CASSQDQDRILNEKLFF.

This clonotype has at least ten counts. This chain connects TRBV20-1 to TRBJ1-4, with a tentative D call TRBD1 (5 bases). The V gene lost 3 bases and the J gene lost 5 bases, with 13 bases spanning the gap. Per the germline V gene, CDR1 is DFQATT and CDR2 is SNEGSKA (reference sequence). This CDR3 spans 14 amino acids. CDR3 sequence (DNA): TGCAGTGCTAGGTCGGACATATCAAATGAAAAACTGTTTTTT. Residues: CSARSDISNEKLFF.

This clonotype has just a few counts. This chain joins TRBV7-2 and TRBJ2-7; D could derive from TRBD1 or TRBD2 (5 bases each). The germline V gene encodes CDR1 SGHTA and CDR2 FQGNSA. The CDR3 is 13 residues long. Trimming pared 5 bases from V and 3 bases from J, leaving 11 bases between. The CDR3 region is CASSTPGHYEQYF. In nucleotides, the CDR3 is TGTGCCAGCAGCACTCCGGGGCACTACGAGCAGTACTTC.

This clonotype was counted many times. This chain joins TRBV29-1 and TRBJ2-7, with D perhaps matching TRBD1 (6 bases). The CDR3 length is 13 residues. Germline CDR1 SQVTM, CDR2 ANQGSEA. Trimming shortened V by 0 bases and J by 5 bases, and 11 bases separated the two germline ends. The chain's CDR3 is CSVEDVAGDEQYF. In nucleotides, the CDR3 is TGCAGCGTTGAAGATGTGGCAGGGGACGAGCAGTACTTC.

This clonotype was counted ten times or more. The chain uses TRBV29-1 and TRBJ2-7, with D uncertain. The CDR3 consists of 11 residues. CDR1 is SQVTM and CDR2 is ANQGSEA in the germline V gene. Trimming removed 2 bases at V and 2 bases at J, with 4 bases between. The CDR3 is CSVEKAYEQYF. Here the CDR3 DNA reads TGCAGCGTTGAAAAGGCCTACGAGCAGTACTTC.

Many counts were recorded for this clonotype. The CDR3 bases are TGCGCCAGCAGCTTGGGCGGTAGCGGAGAGACCCAGTACTTC. Translating gives CASSLGGSGETQYF. This chain links TRBV5-1 with TRBJ2-5; tentatively, D is TRBD2 (6 bases). The CDR3 runs 14 residues. CDR1 and CDR2 (germline): SGHRS, YFSETQ. Trimming pared 0 bases from V and 4 bases from J, leaving 10 bases between.

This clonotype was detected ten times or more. The CDR3 here is CASSLGVRDTQYF. CDR3 nucleotide sequence: TGTGCCAGCAGCTTAGGAGTGAGGGATACGCAGTATTTT. The V and J genes are TRBV7-8 and TRBJ2-3; D not resolved. V dropped 1 base and J dropped 6 bases, with 8 bases sitting between them. This CDR3 has 13 residues. CDR1 is SGHVS and CDR2 is FQNEAQ in the germline V gene.

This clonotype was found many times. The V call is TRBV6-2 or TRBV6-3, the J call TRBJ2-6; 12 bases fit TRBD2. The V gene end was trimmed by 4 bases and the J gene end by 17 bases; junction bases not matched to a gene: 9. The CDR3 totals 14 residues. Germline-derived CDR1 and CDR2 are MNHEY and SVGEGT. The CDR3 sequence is CASSSTLLAGGLTF. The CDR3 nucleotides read TGTGCCAGCAGTTCCACCTTGCTAGCGGGAGGGTTGACTTTC.

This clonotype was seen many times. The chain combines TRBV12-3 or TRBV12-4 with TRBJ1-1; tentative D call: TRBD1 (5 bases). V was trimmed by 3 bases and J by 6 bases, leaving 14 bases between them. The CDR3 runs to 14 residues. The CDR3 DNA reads TGTGCCAGCAGTTTTATGTGGACCAGGGCTGAAGCTTTCTTT. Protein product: CASSFMWTRAEAFF.

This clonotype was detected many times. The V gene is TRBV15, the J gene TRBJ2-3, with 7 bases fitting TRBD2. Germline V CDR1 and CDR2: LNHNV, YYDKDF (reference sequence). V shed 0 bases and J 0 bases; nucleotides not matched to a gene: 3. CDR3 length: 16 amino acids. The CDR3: CATSRELAASTDTQYF. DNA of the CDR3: TGTGCCACCAGCAGAGAGCTAGCGGCTAGCACAGATACGCAGTATTTT.

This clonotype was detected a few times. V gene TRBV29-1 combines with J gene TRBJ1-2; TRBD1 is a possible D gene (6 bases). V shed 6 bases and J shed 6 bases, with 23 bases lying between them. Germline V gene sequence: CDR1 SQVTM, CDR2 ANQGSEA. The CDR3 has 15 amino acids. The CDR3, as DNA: TGCAGCGTGGGGGGCCGGGCCTCGGGTCCTAATGGCTACACCTTC. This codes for CSVGGRASGPNGYTF.

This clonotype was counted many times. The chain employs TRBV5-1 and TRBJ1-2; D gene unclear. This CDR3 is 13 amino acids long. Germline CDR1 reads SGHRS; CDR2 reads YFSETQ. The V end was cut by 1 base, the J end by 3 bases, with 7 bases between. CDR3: CASSLIPHYGYTF. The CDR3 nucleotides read TGCGCCAGCAGCTTGATACCGCACTATGGCTACACCTTC.

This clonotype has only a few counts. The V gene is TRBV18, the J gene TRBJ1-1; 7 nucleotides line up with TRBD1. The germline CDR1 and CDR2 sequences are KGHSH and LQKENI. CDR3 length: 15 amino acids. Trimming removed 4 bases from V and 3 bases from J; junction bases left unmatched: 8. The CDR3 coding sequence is TGTGCCAGCTCACGATGGACAGGATCCTACACTGAAGCTTTCTTT. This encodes CASSRWTGSYTEAFF.

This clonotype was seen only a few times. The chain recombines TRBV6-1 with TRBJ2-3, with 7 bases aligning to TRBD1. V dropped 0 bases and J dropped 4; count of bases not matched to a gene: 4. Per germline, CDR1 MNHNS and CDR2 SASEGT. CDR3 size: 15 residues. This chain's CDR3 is CASSEAYRGADTQYF. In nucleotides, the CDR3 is TGTGCCAGCAGTGAAGCGTACAGGGGTGCAGATACGCAGTATTTT.

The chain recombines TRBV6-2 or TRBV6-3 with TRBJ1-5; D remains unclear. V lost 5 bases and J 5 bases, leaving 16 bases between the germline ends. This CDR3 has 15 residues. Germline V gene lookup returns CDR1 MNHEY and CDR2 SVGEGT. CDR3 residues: CASSPLDPRHQPQHF. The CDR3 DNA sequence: TGTGCCAGCAGTCCCCTGGACCCCAGGCATCAGCCCCAGCATTTT.

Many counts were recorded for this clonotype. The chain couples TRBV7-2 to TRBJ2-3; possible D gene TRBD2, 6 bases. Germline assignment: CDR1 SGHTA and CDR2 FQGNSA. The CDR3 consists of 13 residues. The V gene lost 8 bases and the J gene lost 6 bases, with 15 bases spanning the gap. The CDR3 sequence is CASEGGSGDTQYF. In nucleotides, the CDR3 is TGTGCCAGCGAAGGAGGGTCTGGGGATACGCAGTATTTT. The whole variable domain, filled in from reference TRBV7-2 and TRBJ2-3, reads GAGVSQSPSNKVTEKGKDVELRCDPISGHTALYWYRQSLGQGLEFLIYFQGNSAPDKSGLPSDRFSAERTGGSVSTLTIQRTQQEDSAVYLCASEGGSGDTQYFGPGTRLTVL.

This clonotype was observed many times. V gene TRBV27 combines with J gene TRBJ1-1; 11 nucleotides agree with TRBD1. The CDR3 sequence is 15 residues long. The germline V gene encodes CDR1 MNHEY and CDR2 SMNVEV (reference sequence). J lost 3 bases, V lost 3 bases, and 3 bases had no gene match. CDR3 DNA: TGTGCCAGCAGTTTCTCGGGACAGGGGGACACTGAAGCTTTCTTT. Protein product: CASSFSGQGDTEAFF.

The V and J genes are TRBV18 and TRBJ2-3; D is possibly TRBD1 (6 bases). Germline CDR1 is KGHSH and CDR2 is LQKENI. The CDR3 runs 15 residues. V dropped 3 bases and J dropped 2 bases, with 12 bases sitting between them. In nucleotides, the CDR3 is TGTGCCAGCTCACCGTCCGGGACAACCACAGATACGCAGTATTTT. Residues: CASSPSGTTTDTQYF.

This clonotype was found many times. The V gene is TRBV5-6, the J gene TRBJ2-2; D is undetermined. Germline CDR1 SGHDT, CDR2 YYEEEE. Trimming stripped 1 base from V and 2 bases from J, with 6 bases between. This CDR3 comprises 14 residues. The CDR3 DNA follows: TGTGCCAGCAGCTTGTACAGAAACACCGGGGAGCTGTTTTTT. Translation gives CASSLYRNTGELFF.

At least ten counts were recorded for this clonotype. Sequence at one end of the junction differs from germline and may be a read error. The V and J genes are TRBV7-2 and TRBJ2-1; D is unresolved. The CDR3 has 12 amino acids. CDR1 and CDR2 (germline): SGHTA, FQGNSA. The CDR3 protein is CAISFLTDEQFF. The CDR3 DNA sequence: TGTGCCATCAGCTTCCTGACGGATGAGCAGTTCTTC.

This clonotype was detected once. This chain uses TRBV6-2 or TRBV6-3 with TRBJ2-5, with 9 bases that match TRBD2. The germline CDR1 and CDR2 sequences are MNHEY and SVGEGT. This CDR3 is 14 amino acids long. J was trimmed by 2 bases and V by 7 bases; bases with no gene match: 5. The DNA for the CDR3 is TGTGCCAGCAAGGGGCTAGCGGGGCAAGAGACCCAGTACTTC. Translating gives CASKGLAGQETQYF.